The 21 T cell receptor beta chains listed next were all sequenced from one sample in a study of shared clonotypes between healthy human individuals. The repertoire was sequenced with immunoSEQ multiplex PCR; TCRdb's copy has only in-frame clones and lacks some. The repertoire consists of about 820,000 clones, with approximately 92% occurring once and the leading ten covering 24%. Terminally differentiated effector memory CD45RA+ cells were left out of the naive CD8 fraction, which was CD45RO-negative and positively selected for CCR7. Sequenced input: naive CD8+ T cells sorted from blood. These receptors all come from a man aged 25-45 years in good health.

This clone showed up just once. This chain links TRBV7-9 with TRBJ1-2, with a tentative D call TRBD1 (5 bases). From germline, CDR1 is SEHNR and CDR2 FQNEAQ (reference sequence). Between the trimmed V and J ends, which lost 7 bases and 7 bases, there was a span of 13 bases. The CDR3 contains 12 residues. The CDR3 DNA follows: TGTGCCAGCATGGGGGGGATGCGTGGCTACACCTTC. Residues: CASMGGMRGYTF.

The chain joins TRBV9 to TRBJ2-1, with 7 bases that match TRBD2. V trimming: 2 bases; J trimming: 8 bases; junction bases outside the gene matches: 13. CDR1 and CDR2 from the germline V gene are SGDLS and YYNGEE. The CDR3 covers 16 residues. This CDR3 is CASSVASSGPTDEQFF. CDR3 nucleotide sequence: TGTGCCAGCAGCGTCGCATCTAGCGGCCCTACAGATGAGCAGTTCTTC.

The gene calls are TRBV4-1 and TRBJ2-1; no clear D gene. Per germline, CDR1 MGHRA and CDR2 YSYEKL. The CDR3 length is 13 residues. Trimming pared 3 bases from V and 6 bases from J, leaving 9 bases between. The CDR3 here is CASSHRLVNEQFF. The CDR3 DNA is TGCGCCAGCAGCCATCGACTCGTCAATGAGCAGTTCTTC.

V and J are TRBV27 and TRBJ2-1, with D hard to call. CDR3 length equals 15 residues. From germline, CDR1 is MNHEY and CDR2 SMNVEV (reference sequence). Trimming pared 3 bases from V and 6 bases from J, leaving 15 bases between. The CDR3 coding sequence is TGTGCCAGCAGTTTCTCACTATTGGGTTCCAATGAGCAGTTCTTC. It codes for CASSFSLLGSNEQFF.

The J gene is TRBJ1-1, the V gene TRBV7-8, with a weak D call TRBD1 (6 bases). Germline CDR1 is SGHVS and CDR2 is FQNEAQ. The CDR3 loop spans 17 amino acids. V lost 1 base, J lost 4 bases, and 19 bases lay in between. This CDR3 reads CASSLELGRGAGTEAFF. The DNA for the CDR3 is TGTGCCAGCAGCTTAGAATTGGGTAGGGGGGCCGGCACTGAAGCTTTCTTT.

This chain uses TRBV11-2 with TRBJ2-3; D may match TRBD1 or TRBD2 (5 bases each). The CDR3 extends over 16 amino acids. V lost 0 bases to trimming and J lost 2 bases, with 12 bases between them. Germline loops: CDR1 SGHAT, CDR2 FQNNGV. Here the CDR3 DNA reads TGTGCCAGCAGCTTAGATAATCCGGGGCACACAGATACGCAGTATTTT. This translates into CASSLDNPGHTDTQYF.

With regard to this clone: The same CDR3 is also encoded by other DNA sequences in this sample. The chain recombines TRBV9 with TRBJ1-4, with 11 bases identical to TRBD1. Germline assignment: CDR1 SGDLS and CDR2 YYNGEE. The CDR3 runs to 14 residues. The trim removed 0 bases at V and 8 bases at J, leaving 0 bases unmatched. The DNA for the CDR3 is TGTGCCAGCAGCGTAGGGGACAGGGGGGAAAAACTGTTTTTT. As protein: CASSVGDRGEKLFF.

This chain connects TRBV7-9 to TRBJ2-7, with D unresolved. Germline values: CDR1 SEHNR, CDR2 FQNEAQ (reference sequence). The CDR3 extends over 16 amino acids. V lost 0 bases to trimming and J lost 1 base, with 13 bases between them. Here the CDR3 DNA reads TGTGCCAGCAGCTTAGCGATGGGGTTAACGTCCTACGAGCAGTACTTC. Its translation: CASSLAMGLTSYEQYF.

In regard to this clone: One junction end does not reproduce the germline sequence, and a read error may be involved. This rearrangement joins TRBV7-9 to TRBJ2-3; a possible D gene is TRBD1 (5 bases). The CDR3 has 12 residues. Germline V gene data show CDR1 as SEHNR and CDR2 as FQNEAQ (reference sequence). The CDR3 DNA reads TGTGCCAGCAGCTGGGGCACAGATACGCAGTTTTTT. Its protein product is CASSWGTDTQFF.

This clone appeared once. The CDR3 region has the DNA TGTGCCAGCAGCTTAGAGGACAGGGCGAAGACCCAGTACTTC. Protein product: CASSLEDRAKTQYF. The genes are TRBV7-9 and TRBJ2-5; TRBD1 matches at 8 bases. Trimming cost V 1 base and J 6 bases; bases outside gene matches: 4. The germline V gene has CDR1 SEHNR and CDR2 FQNEAQ (reference sequence). The CDR3 contains 14 residues.

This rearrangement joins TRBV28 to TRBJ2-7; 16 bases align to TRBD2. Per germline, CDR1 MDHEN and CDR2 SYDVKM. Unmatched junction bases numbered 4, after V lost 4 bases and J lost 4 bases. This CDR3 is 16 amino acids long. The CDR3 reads CASSSRGLAGGYEQYF. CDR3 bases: TGTGCCAGCAGTTCCAGGGGACTAGCGGGAGGGTACGAGCAGTACTTC.

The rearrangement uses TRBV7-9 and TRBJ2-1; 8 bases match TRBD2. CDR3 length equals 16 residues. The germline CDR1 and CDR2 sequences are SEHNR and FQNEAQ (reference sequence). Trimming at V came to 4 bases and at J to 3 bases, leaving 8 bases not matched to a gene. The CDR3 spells CASSSAGRAIYNEQFF. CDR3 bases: TGTGCCAGCAGCTCCGCCGGGAGGGCCATCTACAATGAGCAGTTCTTC.

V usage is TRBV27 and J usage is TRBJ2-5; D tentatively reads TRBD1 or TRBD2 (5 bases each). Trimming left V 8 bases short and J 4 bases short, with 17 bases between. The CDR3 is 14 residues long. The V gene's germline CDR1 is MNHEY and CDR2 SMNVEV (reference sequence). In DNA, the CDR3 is TGTGCCAGCTCCGTAGGGACCCTAAGAGAGACCCAGTACTTC. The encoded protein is CASSVGTLRETQYF.

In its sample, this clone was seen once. The CDR3 DNA reads TGCAGCGTTGAAGACGCGGGTCTTAGCACAGATACGCAGTATTTT. Encoded protein: CSVEDAGLSTDTQYF. The chain is built from TRBV29-1 and TRBJ2-3; the D gene is possibly TRBD2 (5 bases). Germline V gene data show CDR1 as SQVTM and CDR2 as ANQGSEA. V lost 0 bases and J 0 bases, leaving 10 bases between the germline ends. The CDR3 has 15 residues.

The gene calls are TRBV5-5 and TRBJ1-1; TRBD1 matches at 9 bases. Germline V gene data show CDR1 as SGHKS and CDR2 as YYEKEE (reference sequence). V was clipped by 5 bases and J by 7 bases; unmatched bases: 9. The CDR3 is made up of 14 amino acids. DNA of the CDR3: TGTGCCAGCAGTCGGGACAGGGCGCCCTATGAAGCTTTCTTT. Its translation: CASSRDRAPYEAFF.

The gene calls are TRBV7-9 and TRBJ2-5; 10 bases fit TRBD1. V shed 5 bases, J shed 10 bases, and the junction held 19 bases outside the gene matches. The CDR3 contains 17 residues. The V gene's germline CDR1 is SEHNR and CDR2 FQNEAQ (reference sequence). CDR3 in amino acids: CASSTSRWDRGISFQYF. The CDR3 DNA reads TGTGCCAGCAGCACCAGCCGATGGGACAGGGGTATTTCTTTCCAGTACTTC.

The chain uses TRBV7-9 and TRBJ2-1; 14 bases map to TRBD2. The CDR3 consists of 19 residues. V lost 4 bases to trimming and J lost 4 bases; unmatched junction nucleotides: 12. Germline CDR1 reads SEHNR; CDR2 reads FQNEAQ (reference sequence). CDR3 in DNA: TGTGCCAGCAGCTCCCCCCGACTAGCGGGAGGGATAAATTACAATGAGCAGTTCTTC. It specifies CASSSPRLAGGINYNEQFF.

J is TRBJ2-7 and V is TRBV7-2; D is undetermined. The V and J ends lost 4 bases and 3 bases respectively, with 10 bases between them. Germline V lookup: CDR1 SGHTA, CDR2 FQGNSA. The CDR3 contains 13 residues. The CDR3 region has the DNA TGTGCCAGCAGCTATTTGCGGAGCTACGAGCAGTACTTC. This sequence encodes CASSYLRSYEQYF.

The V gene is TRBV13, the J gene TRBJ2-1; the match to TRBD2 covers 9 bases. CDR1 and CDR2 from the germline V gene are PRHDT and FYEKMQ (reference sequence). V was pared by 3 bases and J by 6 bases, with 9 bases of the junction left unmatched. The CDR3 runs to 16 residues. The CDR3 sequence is CASSFAGTSIPNEQFF. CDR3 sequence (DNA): TGTGCCAGCAGCTTCGCCGGGACTAGCATACCCAATGAGCAGTTCTTC.

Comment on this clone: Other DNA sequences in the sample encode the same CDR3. CDR3: CASSDVGGPYEQYF. The CDR3 coding sequence is TGTGCCAGCAGTGACGTCGGCGGTCCCTACGAGCAGTACTTC. The rearrangement uses TRBV6-1 and TRBJ2-7; D gene uncertain. The CDR3 has 14 residues. V lost 3 bases and J lost 2, with 11 bases in between. Germline lookup yields CDR1 MNHNS and CDR2 SASEGT.

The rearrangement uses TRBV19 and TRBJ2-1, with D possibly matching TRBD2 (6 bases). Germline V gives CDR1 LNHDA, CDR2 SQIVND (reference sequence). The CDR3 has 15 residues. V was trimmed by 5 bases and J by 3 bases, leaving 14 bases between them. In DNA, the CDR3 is TGTGCCAGTAGTTCCCCGGGACTCGGCTACAATGAGCAGTTCTTC. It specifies CASSSPGLGYNEQFF.